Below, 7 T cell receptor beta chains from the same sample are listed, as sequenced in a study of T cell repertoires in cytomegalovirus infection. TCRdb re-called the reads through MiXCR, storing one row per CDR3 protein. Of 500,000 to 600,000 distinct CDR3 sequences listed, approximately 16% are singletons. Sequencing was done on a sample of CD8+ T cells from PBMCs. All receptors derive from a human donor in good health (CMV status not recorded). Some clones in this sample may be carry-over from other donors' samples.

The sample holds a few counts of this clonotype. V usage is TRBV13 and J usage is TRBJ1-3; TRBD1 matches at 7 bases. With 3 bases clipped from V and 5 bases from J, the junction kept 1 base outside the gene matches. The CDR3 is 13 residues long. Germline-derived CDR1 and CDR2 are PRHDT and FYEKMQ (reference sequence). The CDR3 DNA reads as TGTGCCAGCAGCTTGGGACAGAGAAACACCATATATTTT. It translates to CASSLGQRNTIYF.

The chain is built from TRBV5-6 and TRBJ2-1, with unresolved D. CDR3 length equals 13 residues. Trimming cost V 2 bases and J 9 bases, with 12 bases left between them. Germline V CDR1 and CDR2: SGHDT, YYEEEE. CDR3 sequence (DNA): TGTGCCAGCAGCTTTGCGCACCTAGGTGAGCAGTTCTTC. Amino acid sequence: CASSFAHLGEQFF.

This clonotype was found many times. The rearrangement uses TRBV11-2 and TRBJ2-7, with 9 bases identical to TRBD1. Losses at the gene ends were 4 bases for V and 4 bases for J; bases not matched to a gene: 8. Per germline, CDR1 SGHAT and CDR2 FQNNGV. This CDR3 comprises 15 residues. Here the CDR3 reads CASSYGTGPDYEQYF. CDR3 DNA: TGTGCCAGCAGCTATGGGACAGGGCCCGATTACGAGCAGTACTTC.

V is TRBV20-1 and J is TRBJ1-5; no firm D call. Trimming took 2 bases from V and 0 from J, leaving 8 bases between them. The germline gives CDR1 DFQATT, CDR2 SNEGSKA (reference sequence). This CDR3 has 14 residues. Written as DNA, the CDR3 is TGCAGTGCTAGACCGCAGATTAGCAATCAGCCCCAGCATTTT. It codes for CSARPQISNQPQHF.

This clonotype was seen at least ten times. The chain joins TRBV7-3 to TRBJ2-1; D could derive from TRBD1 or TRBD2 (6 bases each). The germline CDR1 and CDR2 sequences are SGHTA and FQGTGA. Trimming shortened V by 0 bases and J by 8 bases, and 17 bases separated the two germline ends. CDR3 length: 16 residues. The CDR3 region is CASSLTGGGGLHEQFF. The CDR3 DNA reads TGTGCCAGCAGCTTAACGGGGGGCGGCGGGTTGCATGAGCAGTTCTTC.

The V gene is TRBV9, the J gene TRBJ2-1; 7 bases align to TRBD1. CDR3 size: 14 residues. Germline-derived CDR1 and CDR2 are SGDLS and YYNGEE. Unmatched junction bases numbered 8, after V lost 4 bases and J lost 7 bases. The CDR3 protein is CASSPGTAVNEQFF. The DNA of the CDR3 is TGTGCCAGCAGCCCCGGGACAGCCGTGAATGAGCAGTTCTTC.

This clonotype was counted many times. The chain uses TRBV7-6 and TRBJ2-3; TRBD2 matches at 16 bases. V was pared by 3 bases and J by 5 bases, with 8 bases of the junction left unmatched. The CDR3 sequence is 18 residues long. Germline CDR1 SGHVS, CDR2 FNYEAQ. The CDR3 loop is CASSLGLAGGHLEDTQYF. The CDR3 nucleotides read TGTGCCAGCAGCTTGGGACTAGCGGGGGGGCATTTGGAAGATACGCAGTATTTT.